This TCR beta chain was obtained from a study of T cell responses to AZD1222 COVID-19 vaccine. Study outcomes and limitations: Females made up more of the donors, who were largely white British, and clonal diversity may have come out too low. Sampling that yielded the repertoires occurred only after the peak T cell response. The breadth and depth of Spike-specific TCRs increased once two AZD1222 doses had been given.

Concerning this clone: Its antigen remains unknown.

Clones were read by immunoSEQ multiplex PCR, and TCRdb kept only the in-frame ones, dropping some. The sample contains 100,000 or so clones, approximately 87% of which appear only once. Germline loops: CDR1 SGHTA, CDR2 FQGTGA. Trimming took 3 bases from V and 5 from J; bases not matched to a gene: 3. This CDR3 spans 14 amino acids. This sequence was found in an adult in good health. J is TRBJ2-2 and V is TRBV7-3; TRBD1 matches at 7 bases. Here the sequenced sample was peripheral blood, taken on day 0 of AZD1222 vaccination. CDR3 coding DNA: TGTGCCAGCAGCTTGGTACAGGGGACCGGGGAGCTGTTTTTT. Amino acids: CASSLVQGTGELFF.